This TCR beta chain originates from a study of OX40 agonist ivuxolimab in advanced cancers. V lost 2 bases and J lost 7; bases outside the gene matches: 5. CDR3 length: 13 residues. Germline CDR1 and CDR2: SGHDT and YYEEEE. As regards this clone: Its antigen remains unknown.

Sequenced by immunoSEQ multiplex PCR; TCRdb stores in-frame clones only, minus some. Counted here are approximately 69,000 clones, approximately 90% occurring once; the ten biggest clones make up 0.25% to 0.3%. Study-level findings and limits: At 0.1 to 3.0 mg/kg and by week 6, clonal expansion occurred in CD4+ and CD8+ blood T cells.

The receptor's source is an adult with an advanced solid tumor such as melanoma, head and neck, liver or kidney cancer. Sequences were derived from CD4+ or CD8+ T cells sorted from blood, sampled in a trial of the OX40 agonist ivuxolimab. The chain couples TRBV5-6 to TRBJ2-7, with TRBD2 matching 8 bases. CDR3 residues: CASSLLAGGEQYF. In DNA form, the CDR3 reads TGTGCCAGCAGCTTACTGGCGGGAGGAGAGCAGTACTTC.